The TCR beta chain under discussion was sequenced for a study of control samples from healthy donors and cancer patients (TCRdb year 2020). Including the terminal cysteine and phenylalanine, the CDR3 comprises 15 residues. Only CDR3 DNA remains: 45 bases, in frame from the first base. CDR1 and CDR2 are drawn from the germline V gene: SGHDT, YYEEEE. V was cut back by 0 bases and J by 8 bases, leaving a gap of 18 bases between them. Library method: the immunoSEQ multiplex PCR assay. Here the immuneACCESS table is served through TCRdb, limited to in-frame sequences with V and J called. Missing clones are a known gap in these copies; in checked studies unresolved V genes cover under half, and the rest lacks a known reason. In all, the sample holds roughly 86,000 clones, and around 91% of those were seen once. The top ten constitute 15% to 19% of the sample. Details on this clone: Which antigen it targets is not known. There are no base qualities to consult, and no much larger clone falls within one base.

Sequences were obtained from blood. The chain couples TRBV5-6 to TRBJ2-7; a weak D assignment points to TRBD2 (5 bases agree). The sequence was collected from a man under 40 in good health. The CDR3 region: CASSLEVLAGAKQYF. The nucleotide sequence is given as TGTGCCAGCAGCTTGGAGGTTCTAGCCGGTGCGAAGCAGTACTTC.